Listed here are 5 T cell receptor beta chains from one sample, sequenced in a study of shared clonotypes between healthy human individuals. Method: immunoSEQ multiplex PCR; TCRdb's copy keeps in-frame clones and lacks some. The sample records under 650,000 clones, roughly 95% being singletons. Sequences were obtained from naive CD4+ T cells sorted from blood. As for subset: CD45RA+ positively selected. The receptor source for this set is a woman in her 30s in good health.

V is TRBV2 and J is TRBJ2-1, with TRBD2 matching 11 bases. CDR1 is SNHLY and CDR2 is FYNNEI in the germline V gene. CDR3 size: 14 residues. The V segment lost 3 bases and the J segment 16 bases; nucleotides outside the gene matches: 11. Written as DNA, the CDR3 is TGTGCCAGCAGTGACCTATTACTAGCGGGAGCGCAATTCTTC. It codes for CASSDLLLAGAQFF.

This chain connects TRBV4-1 to TRBJ2-1; TRBD2 matches at 11 bases. With 1 base clipped from V and 2 bases from J, the junction kept 4 bases outside the gene matches. Germline V lookup: CDR1 MGHRA, CDR2 YSYEKL. CDR3 length: 17 residues. The CDR3 here is CASSQAALAGAYNEQFF. The DNA for the CDR3 is TGCGCCAGCAGCCAAGCGGCACTAGCGGGGGCCTACAATGAGCAGTTCTTC.

The genes are TRBV27 and TRBJ2-2, with D hard to call. The germline V and J ends were trimmed by 4 bases and 4 bases, with 7 bases remaining between them. CDR3 size: 13 residues. In germline, CDR1 is MNHEY, CDR2 SMNVEV (reference sequence). The CDR3 loop is CASSSKTTGELFF. The CDR3 coding sequence is TGTGCCAGCAGTTCCAAGACCACCGGGGAGCTGTTTTTT.

The chain is built from TRBV7-2 and TRBJ2-1, with D maybe TRBD1 (5 bases). The V gene lost 6 bases and the J gene lost 9 bases, with 18 bases spanning the gap. The CDR3 length is 14 residues. CDR1 is SGHTA and CDR2 is FQGNSA in the germline V gene. For the CDR3, the DNA is TGTGCCAGCAGTCCCCCGGGCAGGGCAGGTGAGCAGTTCTTC. Protein: CASSPPGRAGEQFF.

V usage is TRBV27 and J usage is TRBJ2-6; 7 bases align to TRBD2. The CDR3 runs 18 residues. The germline V gene encodes CDR1 MNHEY and CDR2 SMNVEV (reference sequence). The junction had 11 bases not matched to a gene; V was cut back by 6 bases and J by 0 bases. The CDR3 protein is CASSQLPLADSGANVLTF. The DNA of the CDR3 is TGTGCCAGCAGCCAACTTCCGCTAGCGGACTCTGGGGCCAACGTCCTGACTTTC. Variable domain in full (rest from reference TRBV27 and TRBJ2-6): EAQVTQNPRYLITVTGKKLTVTCSQNMNHEYMSWYRQDPGLGLRQIYYSMNVEVTDKGDVPEGYKVSRKEKRNFPLILESPSPNQTSLYFCASSQLPLADSGANVLTFGAGSRLTVL.